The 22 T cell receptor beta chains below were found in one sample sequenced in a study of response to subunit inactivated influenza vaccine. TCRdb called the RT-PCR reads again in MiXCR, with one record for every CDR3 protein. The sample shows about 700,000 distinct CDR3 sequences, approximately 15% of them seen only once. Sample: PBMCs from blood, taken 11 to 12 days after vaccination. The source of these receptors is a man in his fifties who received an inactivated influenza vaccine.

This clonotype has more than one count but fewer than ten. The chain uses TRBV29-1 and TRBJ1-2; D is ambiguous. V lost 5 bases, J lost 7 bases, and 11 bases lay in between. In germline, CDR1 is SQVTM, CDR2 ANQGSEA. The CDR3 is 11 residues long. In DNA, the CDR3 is TGCAGCGTTCGAATCTCCTCTGGCTACACCTTC. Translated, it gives CSVRISSGYTF.

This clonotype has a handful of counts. CDR3 protein: CASSIGSPGTSANEQFF. The DNA of the CDR3 is TGTGCCAGTAGTATAGGGTCTCCCGGGACTAGCGCCAATGAGCAGTTCTTC. The rearrangement links TRBV19 to TRBJ2-1; 10 bases match TRBD2. V was pared by 1 base and J by 6 bases, with 9 bases of the junction left unmatched. The CDR3 is 17 residues long. Germline V gene sequence: CDR1 LNHDA, CDR2 SQIVND (reference sequence). Full variable domain (remainder filled in from reference TRBV19 and TRBJ2-1): DGGITQSPKYLFRKEGQNVTLSCEQNLNHDAMYWYRQDPGQGLRLIYYSQIVNDFQKGDIAEGYSVSREKKESFPLTVTSAQKNPTAFYLCASSIGSPGTSANEQFFGPGTRLTVL.

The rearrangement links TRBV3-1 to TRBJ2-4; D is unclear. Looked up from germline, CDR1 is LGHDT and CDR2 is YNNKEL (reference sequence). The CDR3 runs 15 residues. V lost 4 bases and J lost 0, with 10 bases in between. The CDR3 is CASSPYPVAKNIQYF. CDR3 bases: TGTGCCAGCAGCCCGTATCCAGTAGCCAAAAACATTCAGTACTTC.

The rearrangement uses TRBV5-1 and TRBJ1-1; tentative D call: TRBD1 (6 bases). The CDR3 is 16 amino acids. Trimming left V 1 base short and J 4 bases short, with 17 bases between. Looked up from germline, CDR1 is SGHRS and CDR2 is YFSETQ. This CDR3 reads CASSLNPTGSSTEAFF. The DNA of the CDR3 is TGCGCCAGCAGCTTGAACCCAACAGGGAGCTCCACTGAAGCTTTCTTT.

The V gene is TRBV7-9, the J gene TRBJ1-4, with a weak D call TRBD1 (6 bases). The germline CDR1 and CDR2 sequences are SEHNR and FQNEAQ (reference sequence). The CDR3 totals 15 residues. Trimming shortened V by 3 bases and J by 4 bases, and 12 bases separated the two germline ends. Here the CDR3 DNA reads TGTGCCAGCAGCTTTTGGACAGATCATAATGAAAAACTGTTTTTT. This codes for CASSFWTDHNEKLFF.

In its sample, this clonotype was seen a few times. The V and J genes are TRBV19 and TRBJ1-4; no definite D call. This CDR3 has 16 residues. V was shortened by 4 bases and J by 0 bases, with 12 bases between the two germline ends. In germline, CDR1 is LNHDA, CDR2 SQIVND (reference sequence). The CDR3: CASSTTRRATNEKLFF. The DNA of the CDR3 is TGTGCCAGTAGTACAACCCGACGAGCAACTAATGAAAAACTGTTTTTT. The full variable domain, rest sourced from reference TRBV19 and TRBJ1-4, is DGGITQSPKYLFRKEGQNVTLSCEQNLNHDAMYWYRQDPGQGLRLIYYSQIVNDFQKGDIAEGYSVSREKKESFPLTVTSAQKNPTAFYLCASSTTRRATNEKLFFGSGTQLSVL.

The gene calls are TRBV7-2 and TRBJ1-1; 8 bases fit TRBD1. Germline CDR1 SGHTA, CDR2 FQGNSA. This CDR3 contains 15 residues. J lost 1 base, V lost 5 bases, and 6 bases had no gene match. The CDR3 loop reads CASSPLGQGNTEAFF. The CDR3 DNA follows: TGTGCCAGCAGCCCCCTCGGACAGGGGAACACTGAAGCTTTCTTT.

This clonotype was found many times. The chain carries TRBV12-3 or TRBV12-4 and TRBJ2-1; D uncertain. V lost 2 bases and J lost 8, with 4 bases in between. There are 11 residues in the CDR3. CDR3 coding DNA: TGTGCCAGCAGTTTATTCTATGAGCAGTTCTTC. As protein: CASSLFYEQFF.

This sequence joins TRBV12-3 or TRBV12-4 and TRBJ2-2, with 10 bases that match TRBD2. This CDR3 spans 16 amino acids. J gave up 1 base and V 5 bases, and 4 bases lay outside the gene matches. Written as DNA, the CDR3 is TGTGCCAGCAGTGTTAGCGGGGGGCAGAACACCGGGGAGCTGTTTTTT. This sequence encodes CASSVSGGQNTGELFF.

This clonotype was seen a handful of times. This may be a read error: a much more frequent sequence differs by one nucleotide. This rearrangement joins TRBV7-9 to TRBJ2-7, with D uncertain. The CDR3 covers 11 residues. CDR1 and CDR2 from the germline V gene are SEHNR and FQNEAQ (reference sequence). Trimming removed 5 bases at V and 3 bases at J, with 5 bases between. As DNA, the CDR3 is TGTGCCAGCAGCCCAGTCTACGAGCAGTACTTC. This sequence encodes CASSPVYEQYF.

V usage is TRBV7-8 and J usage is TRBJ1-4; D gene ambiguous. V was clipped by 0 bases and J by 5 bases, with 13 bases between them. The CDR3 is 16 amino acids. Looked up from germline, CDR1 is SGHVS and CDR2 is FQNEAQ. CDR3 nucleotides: TGTGCCAGCAGCTTAGCGGTTAGACGGATGAATGAAAAACTGTTTTTT. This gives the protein CASSLAVRRMNEKLFF.

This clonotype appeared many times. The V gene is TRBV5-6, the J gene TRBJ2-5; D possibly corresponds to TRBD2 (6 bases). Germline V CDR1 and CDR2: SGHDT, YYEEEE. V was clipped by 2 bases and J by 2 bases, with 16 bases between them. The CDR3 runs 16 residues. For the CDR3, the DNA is TGTGCCAGCAGCTTACGACTAGGAAAGCGGCAAGAGACCCAGTACTTC. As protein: CASSLRLGKRQETQYF.

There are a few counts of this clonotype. CDR3 DNA sequence: TGTGCCAGCAGTCGGGGGACAGGAGCCCGTAATTCACCCCTCCACTTT. Translated, it gives CASSRGTGARNSPLHF. The chain is built from TRBV12-3 or TRBV12-4 and TRBJ1-6, with 8 bases that match TRBD1. The CDR3 length is 16 residues. After removal of 5 bases from V and 6 bases from J, the junction contained 9 bases not matched to a gene.

In DNA form, the CDR3 reads TGTGCCAGCAGCCAAGTTAGCTTAAGGGTCCTAGGGACCGGGGAGCTGTTTTTT. Protein sequence: CASSQVSLRVLGTGELFF. The rearrangement links TRBV3-1 to TRBJ2-2; D gene ambiguous. V lost 1 base and J lost 5, with 20 bases in between. CDR3 length: 18 amino acids. Germline V gene lookup returns CDR1 LGHDT and CDR2 YNNKEL (reference sequence).

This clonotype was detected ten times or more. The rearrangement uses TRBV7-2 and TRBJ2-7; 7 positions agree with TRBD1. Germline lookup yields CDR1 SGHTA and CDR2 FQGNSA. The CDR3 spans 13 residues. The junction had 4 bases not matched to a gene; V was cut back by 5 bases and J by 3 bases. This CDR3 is CASSRDSLYEQYF. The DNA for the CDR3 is TGTGCCAGCAGCCGGGACAGTCTCTACGAGCAGTACTTC. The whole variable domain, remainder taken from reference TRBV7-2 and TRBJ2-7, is GAGVSQSPSNKVTEKGKDVELRCDPISGHTALYWYRQSLGQGLEFLIYFQGNSAPDKSGLPSDRFSAERTGGSVSTLTIQRTQQEDSAVYLCASSRDSLYEQYFGPGTRLTVT.

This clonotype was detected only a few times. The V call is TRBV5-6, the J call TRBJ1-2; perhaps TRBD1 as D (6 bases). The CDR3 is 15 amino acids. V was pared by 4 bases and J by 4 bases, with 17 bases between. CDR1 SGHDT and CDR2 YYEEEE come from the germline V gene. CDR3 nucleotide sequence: TGTGCCAGCAGCCAAGACAGGTCTTGGAGCTATGGCTACACCTTC. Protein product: CASSQDRSWSYGYTF.

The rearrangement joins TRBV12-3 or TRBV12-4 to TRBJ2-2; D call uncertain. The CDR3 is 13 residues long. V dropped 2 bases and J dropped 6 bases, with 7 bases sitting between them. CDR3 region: CASSLRSAGELFF. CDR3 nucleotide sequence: TGTGCCAGCAGTTTAAGGAGCGCCGGGGAGCTGTTTTTT.

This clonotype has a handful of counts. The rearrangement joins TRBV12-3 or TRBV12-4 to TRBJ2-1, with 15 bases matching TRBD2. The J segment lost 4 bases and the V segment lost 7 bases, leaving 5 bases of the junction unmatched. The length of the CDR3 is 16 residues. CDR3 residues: CASTTGTSGRYNEQFF. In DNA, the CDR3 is TGTGCCAGCACTACCGGGACTAGCGGGAGGTACAATGAGCAGTTCTTC.

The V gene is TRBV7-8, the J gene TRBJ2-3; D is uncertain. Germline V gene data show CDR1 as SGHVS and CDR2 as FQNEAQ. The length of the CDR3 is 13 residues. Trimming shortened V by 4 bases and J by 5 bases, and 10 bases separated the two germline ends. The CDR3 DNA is TGTGCCAGCAGCTCCCGTCTTGTAGATACGCAGTATTTT. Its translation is CASSSRLVDTQYF.

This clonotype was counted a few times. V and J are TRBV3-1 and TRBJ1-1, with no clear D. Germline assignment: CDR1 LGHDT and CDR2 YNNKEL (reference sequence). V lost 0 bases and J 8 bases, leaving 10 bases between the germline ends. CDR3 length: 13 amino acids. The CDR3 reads CASSQDSRNEAFF. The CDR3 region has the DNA TGTGCCAGCAGCCAAGATTCCAGGAACGAAGCTTTCTTT. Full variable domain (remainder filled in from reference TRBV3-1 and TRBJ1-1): DTAVSQTPKYLVTQMGNDKSIKCEQNLGHDTMYWYKQDSKKFLKIMFSYNNKELIINETVPNRFSPKSPDKAHLNLHINSLELGDSAVYFCASSQDSRNEAFFGQGTRLTVV.

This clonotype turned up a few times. CDR3 residues: CSARETLITDTQYF. The CDR3 DNA reads TGCAGTGCTAGGGAGACTCTGATCACAGATACGCAGTATTTT. The V and J genes are TRBV20-1 and TRBJ2-3; D ambiguous. From germline, CDR1 is DFQATT and CDR2 SNEGSKA (reference sequence). V shed 3 bases and J shed 2 bases, with 12 bases lying between them. This CDR3 comprises 14 residues.

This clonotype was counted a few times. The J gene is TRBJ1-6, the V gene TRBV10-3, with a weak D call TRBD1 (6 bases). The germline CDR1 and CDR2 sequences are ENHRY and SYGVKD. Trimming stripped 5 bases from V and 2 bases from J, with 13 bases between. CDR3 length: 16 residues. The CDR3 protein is CAISTGSGAYNSPLHF. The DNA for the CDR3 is TGTGCCATCAGTACAGGGAGCGGGGCCTATAATTCACCCCTCCACTTT.